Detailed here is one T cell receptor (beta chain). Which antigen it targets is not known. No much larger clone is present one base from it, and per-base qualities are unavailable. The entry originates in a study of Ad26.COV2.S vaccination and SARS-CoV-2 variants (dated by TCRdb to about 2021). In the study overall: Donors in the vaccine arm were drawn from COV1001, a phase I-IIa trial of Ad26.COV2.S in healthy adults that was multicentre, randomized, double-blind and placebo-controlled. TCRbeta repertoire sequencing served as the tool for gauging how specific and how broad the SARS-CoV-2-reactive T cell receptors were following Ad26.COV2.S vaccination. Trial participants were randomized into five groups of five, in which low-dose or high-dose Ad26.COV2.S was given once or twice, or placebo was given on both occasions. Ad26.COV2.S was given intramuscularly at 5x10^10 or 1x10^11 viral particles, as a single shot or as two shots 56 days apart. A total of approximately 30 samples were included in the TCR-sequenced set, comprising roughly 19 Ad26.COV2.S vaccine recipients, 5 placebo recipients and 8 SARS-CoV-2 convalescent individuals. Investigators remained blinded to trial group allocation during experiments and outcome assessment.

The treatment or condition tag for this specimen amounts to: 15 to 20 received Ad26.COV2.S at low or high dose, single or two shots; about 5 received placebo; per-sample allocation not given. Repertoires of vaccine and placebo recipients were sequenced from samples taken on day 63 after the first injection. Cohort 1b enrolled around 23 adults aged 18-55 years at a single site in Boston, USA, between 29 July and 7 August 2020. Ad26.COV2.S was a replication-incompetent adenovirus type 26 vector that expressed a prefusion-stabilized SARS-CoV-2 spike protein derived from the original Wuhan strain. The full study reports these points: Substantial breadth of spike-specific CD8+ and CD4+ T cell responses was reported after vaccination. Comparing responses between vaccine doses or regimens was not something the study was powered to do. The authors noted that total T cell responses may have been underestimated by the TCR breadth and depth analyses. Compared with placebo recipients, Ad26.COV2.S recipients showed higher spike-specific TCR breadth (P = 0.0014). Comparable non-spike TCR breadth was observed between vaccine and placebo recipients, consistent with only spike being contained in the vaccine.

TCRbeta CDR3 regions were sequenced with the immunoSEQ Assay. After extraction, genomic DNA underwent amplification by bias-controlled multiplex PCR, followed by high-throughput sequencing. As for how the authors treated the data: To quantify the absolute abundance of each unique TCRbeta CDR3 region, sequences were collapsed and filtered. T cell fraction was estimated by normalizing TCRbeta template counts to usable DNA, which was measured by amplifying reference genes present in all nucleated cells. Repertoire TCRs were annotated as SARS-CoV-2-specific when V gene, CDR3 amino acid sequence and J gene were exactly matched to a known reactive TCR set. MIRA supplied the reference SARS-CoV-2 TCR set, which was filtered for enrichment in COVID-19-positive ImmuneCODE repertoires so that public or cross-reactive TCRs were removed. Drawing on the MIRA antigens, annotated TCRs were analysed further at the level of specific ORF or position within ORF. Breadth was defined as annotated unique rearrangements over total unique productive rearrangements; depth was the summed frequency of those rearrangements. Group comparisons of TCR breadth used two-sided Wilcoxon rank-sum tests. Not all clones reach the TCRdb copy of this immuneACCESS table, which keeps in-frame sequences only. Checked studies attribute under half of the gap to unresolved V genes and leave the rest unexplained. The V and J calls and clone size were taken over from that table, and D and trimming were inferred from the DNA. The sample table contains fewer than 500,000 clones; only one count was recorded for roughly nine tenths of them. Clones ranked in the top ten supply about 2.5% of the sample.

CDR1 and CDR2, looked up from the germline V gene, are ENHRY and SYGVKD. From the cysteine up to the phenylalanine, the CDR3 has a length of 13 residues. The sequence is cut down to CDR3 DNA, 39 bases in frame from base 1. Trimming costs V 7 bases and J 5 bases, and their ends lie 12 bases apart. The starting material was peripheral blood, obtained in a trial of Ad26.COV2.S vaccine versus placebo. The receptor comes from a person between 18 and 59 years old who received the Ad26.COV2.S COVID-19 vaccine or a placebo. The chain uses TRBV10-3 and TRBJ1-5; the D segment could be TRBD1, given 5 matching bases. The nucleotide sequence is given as TGTGCCATCACCGACAGTAGAGATCAGCCCCAGCATTTT. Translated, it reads CAITDSRDQPQHF.